The clone carrying this T cell receptor beta chain was found a few times. Its specificity is unknown. TCRdb's copy holds only in-frame clones and misses some; the assay was immunoSEQ multiplex PCR. This table holds about 76,000 clones, 85% found once. Germline CDR1 reads SNHLY; CDR2 reads FYNNEI. Trimming stripped 5 bases from V and 7 bases from J, with 11 bases between. This CDR3 spans 12 amino acids. Sampled blood was obtained at baseline, cycle 4 day 1, and cycle 7 day 1. This record comes from a study of OX40 agonist ivuxolimab in advanced cancers. Study results and limitations: Relative to CD4+, CD8+ T cells held more expanded clones on average.

The material was CD4+ or CD8+ T cells sorted from blood, obtained in a trial of the OX40 agonist ivuxolimab. V gene TRBV2 combines with J gene TRBJ1-2; D perhaps matches TRBD1 (5 bases). The receptor's source is an adult with an advanced solid tumor such as melanoma, head and neck, liver or kidney cancer. The CDR3 reads CASSQGVSGYTF. The CDR3 coding sequence is TGTGCCAGCAGTCAGGGAGTAAGTGGCTACACCTTC.